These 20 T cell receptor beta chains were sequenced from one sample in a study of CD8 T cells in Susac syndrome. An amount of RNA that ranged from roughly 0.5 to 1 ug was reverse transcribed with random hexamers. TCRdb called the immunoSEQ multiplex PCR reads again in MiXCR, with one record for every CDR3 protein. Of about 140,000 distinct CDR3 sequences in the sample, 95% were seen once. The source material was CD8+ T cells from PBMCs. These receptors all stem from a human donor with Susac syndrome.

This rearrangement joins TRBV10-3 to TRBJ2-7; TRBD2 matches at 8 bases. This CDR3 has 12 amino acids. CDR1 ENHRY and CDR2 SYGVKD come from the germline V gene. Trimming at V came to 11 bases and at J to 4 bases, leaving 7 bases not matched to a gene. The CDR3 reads CASGLGRYEQYF. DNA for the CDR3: TGTGCCTCGGGACTAGGTCGGTACGAGCAGTACTTC.

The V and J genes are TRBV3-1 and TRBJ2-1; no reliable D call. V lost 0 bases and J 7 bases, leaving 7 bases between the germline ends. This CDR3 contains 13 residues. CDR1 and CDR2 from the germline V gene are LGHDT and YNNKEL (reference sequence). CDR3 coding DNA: TGTGCCAGCAGCCAAGAGGGTTGGAATGAGCAGTTCTTC. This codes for CASSQEGWNEQFF.

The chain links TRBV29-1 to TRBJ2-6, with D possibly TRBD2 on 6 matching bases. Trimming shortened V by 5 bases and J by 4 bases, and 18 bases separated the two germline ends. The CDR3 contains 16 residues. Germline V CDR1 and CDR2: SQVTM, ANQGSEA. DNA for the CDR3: TGCAGCGTTTGGGGACTCCAGGGTACCGGGGCCAACGTCCTGACTTTC. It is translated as CSVWGLQGTGANVLTF.

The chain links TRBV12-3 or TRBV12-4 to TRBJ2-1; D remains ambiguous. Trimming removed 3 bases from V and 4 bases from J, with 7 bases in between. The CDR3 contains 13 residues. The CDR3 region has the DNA TGTGCCAGCAGTTTTGGGCAGTACAATGAGCAGTTCTTC. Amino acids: CASSFGQYNEQFF.

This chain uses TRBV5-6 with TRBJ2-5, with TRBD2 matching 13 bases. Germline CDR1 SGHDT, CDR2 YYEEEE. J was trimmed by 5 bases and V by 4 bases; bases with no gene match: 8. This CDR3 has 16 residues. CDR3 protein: CASSRRTSGRLETQYF. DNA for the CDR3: TGTGCCAGCAGCAGGCGGACTAGCGGGAGATTGGAGACCCAGTACTTC. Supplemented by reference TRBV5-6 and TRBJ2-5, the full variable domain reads DAGVTQSPTHLIKTRGQQVTLRCSPKSGHDTVSWYQQALGQGPQFIFQYYEEEERQRGNFPDRFSGHQFPNYSSELNVNALLLGDSALYLCASSRRTSGRLETQYFGPGTRLLVL.

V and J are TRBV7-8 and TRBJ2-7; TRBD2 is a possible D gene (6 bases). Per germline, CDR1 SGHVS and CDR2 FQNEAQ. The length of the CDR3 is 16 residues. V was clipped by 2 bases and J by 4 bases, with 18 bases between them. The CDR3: CASSLKRSSGLYEQYF. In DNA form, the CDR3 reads TGTGCCAGCAGCTTAAAACGGTCCAGCGGGCTATACGAGCAGTACTTC.

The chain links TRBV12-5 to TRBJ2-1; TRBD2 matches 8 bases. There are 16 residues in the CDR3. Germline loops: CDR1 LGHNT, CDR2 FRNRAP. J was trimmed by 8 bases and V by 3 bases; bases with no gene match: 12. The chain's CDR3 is CASGFTRGGAWDEQFF. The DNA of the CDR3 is TGTGCTAGTGGTTTCACCCGGGGGGGGGCGTGGGATGAGCAGTTCTTC.

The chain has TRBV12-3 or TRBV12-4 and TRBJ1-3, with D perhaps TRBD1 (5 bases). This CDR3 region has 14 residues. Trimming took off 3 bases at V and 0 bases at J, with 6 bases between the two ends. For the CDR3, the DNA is TGTGCCAGCAGTTTTGGGGCCTCTGGAAACACCATATATTTT. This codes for CASSFGASGNTIYF.

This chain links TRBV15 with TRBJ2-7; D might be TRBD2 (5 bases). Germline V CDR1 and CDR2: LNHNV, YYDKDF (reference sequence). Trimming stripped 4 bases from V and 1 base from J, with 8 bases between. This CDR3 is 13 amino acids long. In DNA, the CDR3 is TGTGCCACCAGCACCCCGGGGTCCTACGAGCAGTACTTC. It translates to CATSTPGSYEQYF.

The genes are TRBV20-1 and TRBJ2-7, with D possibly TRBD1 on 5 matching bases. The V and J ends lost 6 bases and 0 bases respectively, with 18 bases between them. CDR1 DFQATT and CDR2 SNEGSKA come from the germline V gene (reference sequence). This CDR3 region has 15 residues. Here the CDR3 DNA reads TGCAGTGCAACCGACAGTAGGGGCAGCTCCTACGAGCAGTACTTC. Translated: CSATDSRGSSYEQYF.

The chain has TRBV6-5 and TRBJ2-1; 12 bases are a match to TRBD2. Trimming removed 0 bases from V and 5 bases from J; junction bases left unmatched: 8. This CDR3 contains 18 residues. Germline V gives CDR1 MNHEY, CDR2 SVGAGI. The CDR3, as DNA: TGTGCCAGCAGTTACTCGAGTAATCTAGCGGGAGGGGACAATGAGCAGTTCTTC. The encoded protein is CASSYSSNLAGGDNEQFF.

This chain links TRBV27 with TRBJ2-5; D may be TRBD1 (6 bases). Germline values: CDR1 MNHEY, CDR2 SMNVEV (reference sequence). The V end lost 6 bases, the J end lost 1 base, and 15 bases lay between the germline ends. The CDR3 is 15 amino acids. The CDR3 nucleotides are TGTGCCAGCAGACAGGGCGTTTGGATCCAAGAGACCCAGTACTTC. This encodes CASRQGVWIQETQYF.

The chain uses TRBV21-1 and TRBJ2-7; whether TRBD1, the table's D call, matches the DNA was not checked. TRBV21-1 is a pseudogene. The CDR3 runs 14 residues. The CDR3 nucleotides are TGTGCCAGCAGCAGGGGCCGAGGTTCCTACGAGCAGTACTTC. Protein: CASSRGRGSYEQYF.

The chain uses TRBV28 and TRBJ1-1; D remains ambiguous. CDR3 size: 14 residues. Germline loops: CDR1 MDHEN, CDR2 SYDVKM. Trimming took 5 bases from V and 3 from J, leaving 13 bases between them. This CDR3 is CASSRRTWDTEAFF. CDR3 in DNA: TGTGCCAGCAGTCGCCGAACTTGGGACACTGAAGCTTTCTTT.

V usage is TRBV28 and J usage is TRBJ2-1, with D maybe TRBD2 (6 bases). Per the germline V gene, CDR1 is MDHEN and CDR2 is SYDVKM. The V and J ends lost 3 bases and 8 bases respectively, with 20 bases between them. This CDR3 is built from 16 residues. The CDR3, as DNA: TGTGCCAGCAGTTTTTGGTGGGCGGGATATAGCGATGAGCAGTTCTTC. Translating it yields CASSFWWAGYSDEQFF.

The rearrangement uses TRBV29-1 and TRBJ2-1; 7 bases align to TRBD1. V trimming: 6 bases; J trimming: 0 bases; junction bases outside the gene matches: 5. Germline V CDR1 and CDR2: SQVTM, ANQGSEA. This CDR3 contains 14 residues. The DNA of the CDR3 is TGCAGCGTCGTGACAGGGAGCTCCTACAATGAGCAGTTCTTC. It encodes CSVVTGSSYNEQFF.

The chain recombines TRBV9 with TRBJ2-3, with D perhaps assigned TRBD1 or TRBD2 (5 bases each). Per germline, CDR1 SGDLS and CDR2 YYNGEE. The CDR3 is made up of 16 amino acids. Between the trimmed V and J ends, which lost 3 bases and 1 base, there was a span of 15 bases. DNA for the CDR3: TGTGCCAGCAGCGCCGGGTCTGGGGGACGCACAGATACGCAGTATTTT. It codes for CASSAGSGGRTDTQYF.

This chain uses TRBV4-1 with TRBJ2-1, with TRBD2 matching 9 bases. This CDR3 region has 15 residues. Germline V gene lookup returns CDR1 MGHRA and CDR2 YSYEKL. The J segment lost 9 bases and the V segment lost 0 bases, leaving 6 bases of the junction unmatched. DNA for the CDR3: TGCGCCAGCAGCCAAGATCCGTTTAGCGGGAGTGAGCAGTTCTTC. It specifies CASSQDPFSGSEQFF.

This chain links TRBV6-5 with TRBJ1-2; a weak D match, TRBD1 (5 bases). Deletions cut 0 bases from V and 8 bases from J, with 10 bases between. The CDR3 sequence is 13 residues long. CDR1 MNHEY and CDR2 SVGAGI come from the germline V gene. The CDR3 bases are TGTGCCAGCAGTTACTCATTGGGGACCGGCTACACCTTC. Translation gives CASSYSLGTGYTF.

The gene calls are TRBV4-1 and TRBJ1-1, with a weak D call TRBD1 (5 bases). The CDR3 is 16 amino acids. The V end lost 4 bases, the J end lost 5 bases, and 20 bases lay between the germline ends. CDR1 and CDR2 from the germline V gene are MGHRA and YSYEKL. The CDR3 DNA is TGCGCCAGCAGCCCTCAAGCTGGGGCGGTCGGAACTGAAGCTTTCTTT. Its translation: CASSPQAGAVGTEAFF.